Listed here are 30 T cell receptor beta chains from one sample, sequenced in a study of early T cells in non-severe SARS-CoV-2 infection. TCRdb processed the 5' RACE reads anew with MiXCR; each CDR3 protein has one entry. The sample contains approximately 65,000 distinct CDR3 sequences, 12% of which appear only once. Sequenced material: whole blood. These receptors were collected from an adult who was a healthcare worker with PCR-confirmed SARS-CoV-2 infection or an uninfected control (not recorded which).

This clonotype turned up a few times. This sequence joins TRBV13 and TRBJ2-3; TRBD2 might be the D (5 bases). V was cut by 1 base and J by 0 bases, with 11 bases left in between. Looked up from germline, CDR1 is PRHDT and CDR2 is FYEKMQ (reference sequence). The CDR3 extends over 16 amino acids. The CDR3 bases are TGTGCCAGCAGCTTAGCGAGCGGCCATAGCACAGATACGCAGTATTTT. It specifies CASSLASGHSTDTQYF.

There are many counts of this clonotype. The J gene is TRBJ1-4, the V gene TRBV7-9, with D hard to call. V was pared by 4 bases and J by 0 bases, with 9 bases between. This CDR3 contains 15 residues. Germline loops: CDR1 SEHNR, CDR2 FQNEAQ (reference sequence). CDR3: CASSSIDATNEKLFF. The CDR3 nucleotides read TGTGCCAGCAGCTCGATCGATGCAACTAATGAAAAACTGTTTTTT.

The sample holds many counts of this clonotype. This chain links TRBV19 with TRBJ1-2; weak D call: TRBD1 (6 bases). V was shortened by 5 bases and J by 8 bases, with 18 bases between the two germline ends. Germline V CDR1 and CDR2: LNHDA, SQIVND (reference sequence). The CDR3 runs 14 residues. The CDR3 spells CASSPTGTPGGYTF. CDR3 sequence (DNA): TGTGCCAGTAGTCCGACAGGCACACCAGGGGGCTACACCTTC.

This clonotype has a count of ten or more. The V call is TRBV7-9, the J call TRBJ2-7, with TRBD2 matching over 9 bases. CDR3 length equals 14 residues. The germline CDR1 and CDR2 sequences are SEHNR and FQNEAQ (reference sequence). V was pared by 6 bases and J by 1 base, with 4 bases of the junction left unmatched. DNA for the CDR3: TGTGCCAGCAGTCTAGCGGGATTTTCCTACGAGCAGTACTTC. Its translation is CASSLAGFSYEQYF.

The chain employs TRBV21-1 and TRBJ1-1; TRBD1, the table's D call, lacks a check against the DNA. TRBV21-1 is a documented pseudogene. The CDR3 is 15 amino acids. The CDR3 is CASSKGHRGNTEAFF. The CDR3 DNA follows: TGTGCCAGCAGCAAAGGTCACAGGGGGAACACTGAAGCTTTCTTT.

There are a few counts of this clonotype. The V gene is TRBV29-1, the J gene TRBJ2-5; D gene ambiguous. The CDR3 covers 11 residues. With 3 bases removed from V and 2 bases from J, the gap between germline ends came to 4 bases. Germline CDR1 SQVTM, CDR2 ANQGSEA. CDR3 residues: CSVEEQETQYF. DNA for the CDR3: TGCAGCGTTGAGGAGCAAGAGACCCAGTACTTC.

This clonotype was counted only a few times. The rearrangement joins TRBV12-3 or TRBV12-4 to TRBJ1-2; D possibly corresponds to TRBD1 (5 bases). The CDR3 extends over 15 amino acids. Trimming took off 2 bases at V and 3 bases at J, with 13 bases between the two ends. DNA for the CDR3: TGTGCCAGCAGTTTAAGTCCAGGGTGGGACTATGGCTACACCTTC. Protein product: CASSLSPGWDYGYTF.

The chain recombines TRBV6-6 with TRBJ2-5; D gene ambiguous. The CDR3 length is 11 residues. V gave up 0 bases and J gave up 5 bases, with 1 base separating them. Germline V lookup: CDR1 MNHNY, CDR2 SVGAGI (reference sequence). The CDR3 coding sequence is TGTGCCAGCAGTTACTCGGAGACCCAGTACTTC. Its protein is CASSYSETQYF.

This clonotype was counted at least ten times. CDR3 sequence (DNA): TGTGCCAGCAGTCGGGGGACAGGGGGCCTTTATAGCACAGATACGCAGTATTTT. Its protein product is CASSRGTGGLYSTDTQYF. This chain links TRBV2 with TRBJ2-3, with 12 positions matching TRBD1. The V gene's germline CDR1 is SNHLY and CDR2 FYNNEI. CDR3 length: 18 amino acids. V lost 5 bases, J lost 0 bases, and 9 bases stayed unmatched.

The chain joins TRBV10-2 to TRBJ2-2, with D perhaps TRBD1 (5 bases). V was pared by 6 bases and J by 6 bases, with 14 bases between. This CDR3 comprises 14 residues. Looked up from germline, CDR1 is WSHSY and CDR2 is SAAADI. CDR3: CASSPSGLPGELFF. Written as DNA, the CDR3 is TGCGCCAGCAGCCCCTCAGGGCTTCCCGGGGAGCTGTTTTTT.

The table lists this clonotype with a few counts. The CDR3 protein is CSVGGAGGYTF. The DNA for the CDR3 is TGCAGCGTTGGGGGGGCAGGCGGCTACACCTTC. The V and J genes are TRBV29-1 and TRBJ1-2; maybe TRBD1 (6 bases). V was clipped by 4 bases and J by 8 bases, with 11 bases between them. Germline loops: CDR1 SQVTM, CDR2 ANQGSEA. CDR3 length: 11 amino acids.

This clonotype was picked up a small number of times. The chain links TRBV7-9 to TRBJ2-1; D unclear. CDR3 length: 16 residues. Germline CDR1 is SEHNR and CDR2 is FQNEAQ (reference sequence). Trimming shortened V by 1 base and J by 6 bases, and 16 bases separated the two germline ends. CDR3 DNA: TGTGCCAGCAGCTTAGGCCGATCCCGGCCCGGCAATGAGCAGTTCTTC. It yields the protein CASSLGRSRPGNEQFF.

The chain links TRBV29-1 to TRBJ2-1; 8 nucleotides line up with TRBD1. Per the germline V gene, CDR1 is SQVTM and CDR2 is ANQGSEA. The CDR3 runs 13 residues. With V trimmed by 6 bases and J by 6 bases, 7 bases remained unmatched. The CDR3 spells CSVSGTGLNEQFF. The CDR3 bases are TGCAGCGTCTCCGGGACAGGTCTCAATGAGCAGTTCTTC.

This sequence joins TRBV12-3 or TRBV12-4 and TRBJ1-1; 7 bases match TRBD1. This CDR3 has 13 amino acids. V lost 3 bases, J lost 11 bases, and 9 bases stayed unmatched. CDR3 amino acids: CASSFAAGQKAFF. CDR3 coding DNA: TGTGCCAGCAGTTTCGCGGCGGGACAGAAGGCTTTCTTT.

The sample holds many counts of this clonotype. V and J are TRBV12-3 or TRBV12-4 and TRBJ2-1, with D unclear. This CDR3 has 17 amino acids. Trimming stripped 4 bases from V and 0 bases from J, with 16 bases between. The CDR3 coding sequence is TGTGCCAGCAGTTCAGGCCGACTTAGGAGCTCCTACAATGAGCAGTTCTTC. Residues: CASSSGRLRSSYNEQFF.

The gene calls are TRBV7-2 and TRBJ2-1, with D possibly being TRBD2 (5 bases). The V end was cut by 1 base, the J end by 6 bases, with 10 bases between. The germline V gene has CDR1 SGHTA and CDR2 FQGNSA. CDR3 length equals 14 residues. CDR3 nucleotides: TGTGCCAGCAGCTTAGGTCCTAGCTTCAATGAGCAGTTCTTC. Amino acids: CASSLGPSFNEQFF.

This clonotype was seen a single time. This chain connects TRBV3-1 to TRBJ1-2, with TRBD1 identical over 7 bases. Germline V CDR1 and CDR2: LGHDT, YNNKEL (reference sequence). With 2 bases clipped from V and 4 bases from J, the junction kept 4 bases outside the gene matches. The CDR3 is 14 residues long. This CDR3 is CASSQPGGSYGYTF. The CDR3 DNA reads TGTGCCAGCAGCCAACCAGGGGGATCCTATGGCTACACCTTC. Looking up the rest from reference TRBV3-1 and TRBJ1-2 gives the full variable domain: DTAVSQTPKYLVTQMGNDKSIKCEQNLGHDTMYWYKQDSKKFLKIMFSYNNKELIINETVPNRFSPKSPDKAHLNLHINSLELGDSAVYFCASSQPGGSYGYTFGSGTRLTVV.

This chain connects TRBV6-5 to TRBJ1-2; unclear D gene. The CDR3 runs to 12 residues. Germline CDR1 reads MNHEY; CDR2 reads SVGAGI. V was shortened by 6 bases and J by 3 bases, with 8 bases between the two germline ends. As DNA, the CDR3 is TGTGCCAGCAGCGAGCAGGACTATGGCTACACCTTC. This translates into CASSEQDYGYTF.

This clonotype appeared many times. The chain recombines TRBV10-3 with TRBJ2-1; TRBD1 might be the D (5 bases). The CDR3 consists of 15 residues. The V end lost 7 bases, the J end lost 7 bases, and 20 bases lay between the germline ends. Germline CDR1 ENHRY, CDR2 SYGVKD. For the CDR3, the DNA is TGTGCCATCACCCAGAAAGGGGCCCCAGGTAATGAGCAGTTCTTC. Its translation is CAITQKGAPGNEQFF.

Only a few counts were recorded for this clonotype. The gene calls are TRBV4-2 and TRBJ1-4; D uncertain. Trimming took 4 bases from V and 8 from J, leaving 5 bases between them. The CDR3 sequence is 11 residues long. The germline CDR1 and CDR2 sequences are LGHNA and YNFKEQ. In nucleotides, the CDR3 is TGTGCCAGCAGCCTCAGGGAAAAACTGTTTTTT. It translates to CASSLREKLFF.

This clonotype came up many times. The rearrangement uses TRBV20-1 and TRBJ2-1, with 11 nucleotides matching TRBD2. The CDR3 consists of 15 residues. Trimming at V came to 1 base and at J to 9 bases, leaving 8 bases not matched to a gene. Germline CDR1 DFQATT, CDR2 SNEGSKA (reference sequence). The CDR3, as DNA: TGCAGTGCTAGAGGTAGCGGGGGGGATATGGGTGAGCAGTTCTTC. As protein: CSARGSGGDMGEQFF.

The chain employs TRBV12-3 or TRBV12-4 and TRBJ2-3; maybe TRBD2 (5 bases). Trimming removed 1 base from V and 1 base from J, with 12 bases in between. The CDR3 is 16 residues long. CDR3 in DNA: TGTGCCAGCAGTTTAGATGACGGGGAAGGCACAGATACGCAGTATTTT. Protein product: CASSLDDGEGTDTQYF.

The rearrangement uses TRBV5-5 and TRBJ2-1; D remains unclear. Per germline, CDR1 SGHKS and CDR2 YYEKEE (reference sequence). The CDR3 has 15 residues. The ends were cut back, 6 bases at V and 4 bases at J, with 17 bases in the middle. The CDR3 sequence is CASKSTPGRYNEQFF. In nucleotides, the CDR3 is TGTGCCAGCAAATCTACCCCTGGACGTTACAATGAGCAGTTCTTC.

This clonotype has at least ten counts. The gene calls are TRBV7-6 and TRBJ2-2, with 10 bases matching TRBD2. The CDR3 spans 18 residues. The germline gives CDR1 SGHVS, CDR2 FNYEAQ. Trimming removed 1 base from V and 0 bases from J; junction bases left unmatched: 5. CDR3 sequence reads: CASSLGTSGVANTGELFF. Here the CDR3 DNA reads TGTGCCAGCAGCTTAGGGACTAGCGGCGTTGCGAACACCGGGGAGCTGTTTTTT. Complete variable domain (other parts from reference TRBV7-6 and TRBJ2-2): GAGVSQSPRYKVTKRGQDVALRCDPISGHVSLYWYRQALGQGPEFLTYFNYEAQQDKSGLPNDRFSAERPEGSISTLTIQRTEQRDSAMYRCASSLGTSGVANTGELFFGEGSRLTVL.

The chain couples TRBV7-9 to TRBJ1-6, with D uncertain. The CDR3 is made up of 14 amino acids. Trimming removed 0 bases from V and 6 bases from J, with 6 bases in between. Germline CDR1 is SEHNR and CDR2 is FQNEAQ (reference sequence). The CDR3 loop is CASSLAALNSPLHF. The CDR3 DNA follows: TGTGCCAGCAGCTTAGCGGCCCTTAATTCACCCCTCCACTTT.

The chain is built from TRBV5-1 and TRBJ2-7; no reliable D call. The V gene's germline CDR1 is SGHRS and CDR2 YFSETQ. The V end was cut by 2 bases, the J end by 2 bases, with 5 bases between. The CDR3 sequence is 12 residues long. Here the CDR3 DNA reads TGCGCCAGCAGCTTACCTACCTACGAGCAGTACTTC. Its translation is CASSLPTYEQYF. Filled out from reference TRBV5-1 and TRBJ2-7, the complete variable domain reads KAGVTQTPRYLIKTRGQQVTLSCSPISGHRSVSWYQQTPGQGLQFLFEYFSETQRNKGNFPGRFSGRQFSNSRSEMNVSTLELGDSALYLCASSLPTYEQYFGPGTRLTVT.

This chain connects TRBV3-1 to TRBJ1-5; 9 positions match TRBD1. After removal of 4 bases from V and 2 bases from J, the junction contained 9 bases not matched to a gene. The CDR3 covers 17 residues. Per the germline V gene, CDR1 is LGHDT and CDR2 is YNNKEL (reference sequence). CDR3 sequence reads: CASSLLPGQGGNQPQHF. The CDR3 nucleotides are TGTGCCAGCAGCCTATTGCCGGGACAGGGTGGCAATCAGCCCCAGCATTTT.

V gene TRBV12-3 or TRBV12-4 combines with J gene TRBJ1-2, with TRBD1 as a possible D gene (5 bases). The CDR3 runs to 14 residues. The ends were cut back, 2 bases at V and 5 bases at J, with 12 bases in the middle. Here the CDR3 reads CASSLRSGGYGYTF. The CDR3 DNA reads TGTGCCAGCAGTTTAAGGTCGGGGGGTTATGGCTACACCTTC.

A few counts support this clonotype. The rearrangement links TRBV11-2 to TRBJ2-3; 12 bases agree with TRBD2. The CDR3 has 17 amino acids. J lost 2 bases, V lost 1 base, and 4 bases had no gene match. Looked up from germline, CDR1 is SGHAT and CDR2 is FQNNGV. CDR3 residues: CASSLVRTSGITDTQYF. CDR3 sequence (DNA): TGTGCCAGCAGCTTAGTACGGACTAGCGGGATCACAGATACGCAGTATTTT.

The V gene is TRBV5-4, the J gene TRBJ2-5, with unresolved D. Per the germline V gene, CDR1 is SGHNT and CDR2 is YYREEE (reference sequence). V was cut by 3 bases and J by 6 bases, with 12 bases left in between. The CDR3 has 13 amino acids. CDR3 bases: TGTGCCAGCAGCTCCCTAAGCCATAAGACCCAGTACTTC. This translates into CASSSLSHKTQYF. Variable domain in full (rest from reference TRBV5-4 and TRBJ2-5): ETGVTQSPTHLIKTRGQQVTLRCSSQSGHNTVSWYQQALGQGPQFIFQYYREEENGRGNFPPRFSGLQFPNYSSELNVNALELDDSALYLCASSSLSHKTQYFGPGTRLLVL.